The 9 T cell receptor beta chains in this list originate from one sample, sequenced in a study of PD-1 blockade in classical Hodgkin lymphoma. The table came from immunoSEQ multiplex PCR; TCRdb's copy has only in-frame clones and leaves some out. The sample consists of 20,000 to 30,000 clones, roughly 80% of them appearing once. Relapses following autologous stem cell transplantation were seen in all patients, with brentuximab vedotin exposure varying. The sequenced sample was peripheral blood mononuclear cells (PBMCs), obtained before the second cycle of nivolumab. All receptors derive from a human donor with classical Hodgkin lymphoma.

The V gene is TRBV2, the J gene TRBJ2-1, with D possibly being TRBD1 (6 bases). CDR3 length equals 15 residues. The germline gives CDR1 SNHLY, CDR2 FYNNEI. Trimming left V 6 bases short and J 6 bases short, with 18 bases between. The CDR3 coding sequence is TGTGCCAGCAGACCCGGGACATCCCTGGCCAATGAGCAGTTCTTC. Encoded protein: CASRPGTSLANEQFF.

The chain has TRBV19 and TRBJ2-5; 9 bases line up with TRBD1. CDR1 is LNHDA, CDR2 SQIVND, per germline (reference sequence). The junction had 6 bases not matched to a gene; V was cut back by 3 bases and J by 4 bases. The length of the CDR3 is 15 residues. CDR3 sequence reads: CASSITGQGPETQYF. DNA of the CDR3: TGTGCCAGTAGTATTACGGGACAGGGACCAGAGACCCAGTACTTC. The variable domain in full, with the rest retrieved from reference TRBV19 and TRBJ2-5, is DGGITQSPKYLFRKEGQNVTLSCEQNLNHDAMYWYRQDPGQGLRLIYYSQIVNDFQKGDIAEGYSVSREKKESFPLTVTSAQKNPTAFYLCASSITGQGPETQYFGPGTRLLVL.

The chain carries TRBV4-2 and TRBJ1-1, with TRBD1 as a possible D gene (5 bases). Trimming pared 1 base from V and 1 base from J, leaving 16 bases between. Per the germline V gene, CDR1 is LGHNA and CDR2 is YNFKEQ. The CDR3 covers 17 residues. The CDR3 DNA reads TGTGCCAGCAGCCAAGTCCCGCCATGGGGCTCGAACACTGAAGCTTTCTTT. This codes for CASSQVPPWGSNTEAFF.

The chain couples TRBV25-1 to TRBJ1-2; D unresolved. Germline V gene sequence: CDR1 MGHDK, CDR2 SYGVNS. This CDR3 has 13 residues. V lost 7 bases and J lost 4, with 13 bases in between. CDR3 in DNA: TGTGCCAGCATGGGCCCCGGGGTCTATGGCTACACCTTC. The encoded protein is CASMGPGVYGYTF.

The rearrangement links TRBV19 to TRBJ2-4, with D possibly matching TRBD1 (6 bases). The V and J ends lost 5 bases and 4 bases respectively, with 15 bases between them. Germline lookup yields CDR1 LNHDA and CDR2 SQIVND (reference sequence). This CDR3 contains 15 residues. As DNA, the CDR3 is TGTGCCAGTAGTTTACAGGGCGCTTTGAAAAACATTCAGTACTTC. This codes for CASSLQGALKNIQYF.

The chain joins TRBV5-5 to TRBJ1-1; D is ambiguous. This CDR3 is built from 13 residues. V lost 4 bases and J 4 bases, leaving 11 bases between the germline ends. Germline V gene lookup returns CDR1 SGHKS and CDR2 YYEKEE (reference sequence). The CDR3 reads CASSQTSGTEAFF. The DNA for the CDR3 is TGTGCCAGCAGCCAGACAAGCGGCACTGAAGCTTTCTTT. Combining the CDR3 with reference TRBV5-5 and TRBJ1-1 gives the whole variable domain DAGVTQSPTHLIKTRGQQVTLRCSPISGHKSVSWYQQVLGQGPQFIFQYYEKEERGRGNFPDRFSARQFPNYSSELNVNALLLGDSALYLCASSQTSGTEAFFGQGTRLTVV.

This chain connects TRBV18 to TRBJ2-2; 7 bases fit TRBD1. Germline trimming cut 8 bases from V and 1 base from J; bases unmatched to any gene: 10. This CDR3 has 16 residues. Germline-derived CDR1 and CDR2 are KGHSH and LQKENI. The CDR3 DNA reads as TGTGCCAGCCGAGTTACAGGGGACGTGAACACCGGGGAGCTGTTTTTT. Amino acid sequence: CASRVTGDVNTGELFF.

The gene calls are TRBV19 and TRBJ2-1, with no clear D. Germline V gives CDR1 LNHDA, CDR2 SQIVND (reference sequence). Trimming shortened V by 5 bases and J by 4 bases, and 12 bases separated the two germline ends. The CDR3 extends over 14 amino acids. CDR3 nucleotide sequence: TGTGCCAGTAGTTGGCATGGCAATTACAATGAGCAGTTCTTC. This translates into CASSWHGNYNEQFF.

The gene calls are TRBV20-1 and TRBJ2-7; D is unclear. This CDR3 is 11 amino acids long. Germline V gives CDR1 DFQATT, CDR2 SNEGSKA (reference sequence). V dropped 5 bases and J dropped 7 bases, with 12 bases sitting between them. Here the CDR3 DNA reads TGCAGTGCTCGGCTCTTCCGTGAGCAGTACTTC. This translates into CSARLFREQYF.